The 10 T cell receptor beta chains below all came from one sample that was sequenced in a study of shared clonotypes between healthy human individuals. Sequencing used immunoSEQ multiplex PCR; TCRdb keeps in-frame clones, though not all of them. The sample has about 480,000 clones, around 79% seen once; the top ten hold around 13%. Specimen: PBMCs. The receptors shown here come from a woman aged 40 to 50 in good health. Some clones in this sample may be carry-over from other donors' samples.

V and J are TRBV7-3 and TRBJ2-5, with TRBD2 matching over 9 bases. CDR3 length equals 15 residues. V shed 5 bases and J 3 bases; nucleotides not matched to a gene: 7. The germline V gene encodes CDR1 SGHTA and CDR2 FQGTGA. For the CDR3, the DNA is TGTGCCAGCAGCACGACTAGCGGAGACGAAGAGACCCAGTACTTC. Translating it yields CASSTTSGDEETQYF.

This chain joins TRBV28 and TRBJ1-2; 8 nucleotides line up with TRBD1. The CDR3 is 13 amino acids. Germline-derived CDR1 and CDR2 are MDHEN and SYDVKM. The trim removed 6 bases at V and 6 bases at J, leaving 6 bases unmatched. The CDR3 DNA reads as TGTGCCAGCAGCGTGACAGGGGCCGATGGCTACACCTTC. Translated, it gives CASSVTGADGYTF.

The CDR3, as DNA: TGTGCCAGCAGTCCGACAGGGGTAGCCTACGAGCAGTACTTC. Translating it yields CASSPTGVAYEQYF. This rearrangement joins TRBV27 to TRBJ2-7; 8 bases are a match to TRBD1. Trimming removed 5 bases from V and 2 bases from J; junction bases left unmatched: 5. Germline V gene lookup returns CDR1 MNHEY and CDR2 SMNVEV (reference sequence). This CDR3 is 14 amino acids long.

Regarding this clone: A read error likely explains this, since a far larger clone differs by one base. The missing conserved phenylalanine or tryptophan at the end of this CDR3 makes a read error likely. The chain uses TRBV30 and TRBJ1-3; D not certain. Germline CDR1 and CDR2: GTSNPN and SVGIG (reference sequence). This CDR3 contains 13 residues. Deletions cut 6 bases from V and 1 base from J, with 10 bases between. CDR3 region: CACHRGSGNTIYL. The CDR3 coding sequence is TGTGCCTGCCACCGCGGTTCTGGAAACACCATATATCTT.

The chain links TRBV23-1 to TRBJ1-2; 8 bases fit TRBD1. TRBV23-1 is an ORF for which the function is uncertain. V gave up 0 bases and J gave up 2 bases; unmatched junction bases: 11. The CDR3 has 18 residues. CDR3: CASSQSPLDRDYNYGYTF. The CDR3 DNA follows: TGCGCCAGCAGTCAATCTCCCCTGGACAGGGATTACAACTATGGCTACACCTTC.

This clone was seen ten or more times. The CDR3 bases are TGTGCCAGCAGCCCCCCCGATCGGGTGTCCGCCGAGCAGTACTTC. Its protein is CASSPPDRVSAEQYF. The J gene is TRBJ2-7, the V gene TRBV6-1; D uncertain. The V end was cut by 6 bases, the J end by 6 bases, with 21 bases between. CDR1 and CDR2 (germline): MNHNS, SASEGT. The CDR3 is made up of 15 amino acids.

This clone was picked up many times. The chain recombines TRBV10-3 with TRBJ2-1, with 9 nucleotides matching TRBD1. The CDR3 covers 14 residues. J was trimmed by 4 bases and V by 6 bases; bases with no gene match: 4. CDR1 and CDR2 from the germline V gene are ENHRY and SYGVKD. For the CDR3, the DNA is TGTGCCATCAGGGGACAGGGTGAATACAATGAGCAGTTCTTC. Amino acid sequence: CAIRGQGEYNEQFF.

In this sample, this clone turned up a few times. CDR3 nucleotides: TGTGCCTGGAGGGTCCTTGGACACAACAATGAGCAGTTCTTC. Translating it yields CAWRVLGHNNEQFF. V is TRBV30 and J is TRBJ2-1; D might be TRBD1 (5 bases). This CDR3 is 14 amino acids long. Germline CDR1 is GTSNPN and CDR2 is SVGIG (reference sequence). V gave up 3 bases and J gave up 5 bases, with 14 bases separating them.

The chain couples TRBV7-9 to TRBJ1-2, with D unresolved. The CDR3 spans 14 residues. V shed 2 bases and J shed 3 bases, with 10 bases lying between them. Germline-derived CDR1 and CDR2 are SEHNR and FQNEAQ (reference sequence). For the CDR3, the DNA is TGTGCCAGCAGCTTAAGCGGGTGGGACTATGGCTACACCTTC. The encoded protein is CASSLSGWDYGYTF.

The J gene is TRBJ2-7, the V gene TRBV15; D possibly corresponds to TRBD1 (5 bases). The CDR3 has 16 amino acids. Germline V gene lookup returns CDR1 LNHNV and CDR2 YYDKDF (reference sequence). Trimming took 1 base from V and 0 from J, leaving 13 bases between them. The DNA for the CDR3 is TGTGCCACCAGCAGAGGACAGTACTACCTCTCCTACGAGCAGTACTTC. This gives the protein CATSRGQYYLSYEQYF.